The TCR beta chain under discussion was sequenced for a study of CD8+CD57+ T cells in acquired aplastic anemia. Looking at the study overall: Sorted CD4+ and CD8+ cells gave an average of approximately 3 ug of DNA.

It was patients with CD8+CD57+ cell expansion by flow cytometry who were chosen for sequencing. In all patients, the disease was severe acquired aplastic anemia. No therapy was given to patients before blood sampling. The TCR beta profiling, which covered VDJ combination and CDR3 sequence, was carried out using genomic DNA as the template. TCRdb reprocessed the reads via MiXCR and lists one record per CDR3 protein. There are roughly 500,000 distinct CDR3 sequences in the sample; around 33% occur only once, and roughly 0.89% lies in the top ten. This clonotype was counted a few times. The ends were cut back, 1 base at V and 3 bases at J, with 14 bases in the middle. The CDR3 covers 16 residues. CDR1 SGDLS and CDR2 YYNGEE come from the germline V gene.

V is TRBV9 and J is TRBJ2-1; D is possibly TRBD1 or TRBD2 (5 bases each). The TCR was taken from a human donor with aplastic anemia. Specimen: sorted CD4+, CD8+, or CD8+CD57+ T cells (not recorded which) from PBMCs. This chain's CDR3 is CASSVSRVEGYNEQFF. The DNA of the CDR3 is TGTGCCAGCAGCGTAAGCAGGGTAGAGGGCTACAATGAGCAGTTCTTC.